The 26 T cell receptor beta chains below come from one sample, sequenced in a study of T cell responses to AZD1222 COVID-19 vaccine. The repertoire was sequenced with immunoSEQ multiplex PCR; TCRdb's copy has only in-frame clones and lacks some. This table holds approximately 130,000 clones, over 90% found once. The sequencing used peripheral blood, collected on day 0 of AZD1222 vaccination. The receptor set was obtained from an adult in good health.

The rearrangement uses TRBV28 and TRBJ1-2, with no clear D. The CDR3 loop spans 15 amino acids. Germline V gene data show CDR1 as MDHEN and CDR2 as SYDVKM. The V end was cut by 3 bases, the J end by 1 base, with 12 bases between. The CDR3 loop reads CASSFPLSVNYGYTF. CDR3 DNA: TGTGCCAGCAGTTTCCCTCTGTCGGTTAACTATGGCTACACCTTC.

The chain employs TRBV19 and TRBJ2-1; 9 bases match TRBD1. V was clipped by 3 bases and J by 8 bases; unmatched bases: 5. The CDR3 totals 14 residues. Looked up from germline, CDR1 is LNHDA and CDR2 is SQIVND (reference sequence). CDR3 residues: CASSMGTGSYEQFF. The CDR3 DNA follows: TGTGCCAGTAGTATGGGGACAGGGTCCTATGAGCAGTTCTTC.

This chain uses TRBV19 with TRBJ2-7; TRBD1 aligns across 10 bases. Germline-derived CDR1 and CDR2 are LNHDA and SQIVND (reference sequence). This CDR3 is built from 15 residues. Trimming removed 0 bases from V and 7 bases from J; junction bases left unmatched: 6. The CDR3 region has the DNA TGTGCCAGTAGTATAGAGACAGGGGGCCGCGGGGAGCAGTACTTC. This sequence encodes CASSIETGGRGEQYF.

The chain recombines TRBV28 with TRBJ1-5, with 8 bases aligning to TRBD1. The V segment lost 6 bases and the J segment 3 bases; nucleotides outside the gene matches: 7. The CDR3 runs to 15 residues. Germline loops: CDR1 MDHEN, CDR2 SYDVKM. CDR3 bases: TGTGCCAGCAGCAGTATGGACAGGGACAATCAGCCCCAGCATTTT. As protein: CASSSMDRDNQPQHF.

The chain is built from TRBV7-9 and TRBJ2-1, with D possibly being TRBD1 (5 bases). Trimming left V 8 bases short and J 8 bases short, with 19 bases between. CDR1 and CDR2 from the germline V gene are SEHNR and FQNEAQ (reference sequence). The length of the CDR3 is 14 residues. Written as DNA, the CDR3 is TGTGCCAGCGCACCGTCCTCATGGGGCGATGAGCAGTTCTTC. Protein sequence: CASAPSSWGDEQFF.

This rearrangement joins TRBV9 to TRBJ2-7; 9 bases agree with TRBD2. Germline V gene data show CDR1 as SGDLS and CDR2 as YYNGEE. This CDR3 has 15 residues. V trimming: 3 bases; J trimming: 2 bases; junction bases outside the gene matches: 6. The CDR3 loop reads CASSAGTSFPYEQYF. The CDR3 region has the DNA TGTGCCAGCAGCGCCGGGACTAGCTTCCCCTACGAGCAGTACTTC.

The V and J genes are TRBV20-1 and TRBJ1-3; 7 nucleotides line up with TRBD1. The CDR3 consists of 19 residues. J was trimmed by 0 bases and V by 3 bases; bases with no gene match: 17. Per the germline V gene, CDR1 is DFQATT and CDR2 is SNEGSKA (reference sequence). CDR3 in amino acids: CSASGEGGPTENSGNTIYF. CDR3 DNA: TGCAGTGCTAGTGGCGAAGGGGGCCCGACAGAGAACTCTGGAAACACCATATATTTT.

The V gene is TRBV11-2, the J gene TRBJ1-1, with no clear D. V was trimmed by 5 bases and J by 7 bases, leaving 8 bases between them. The CDR3 is 11 residues long. Germline V lookup: CDR1 SGHAT, CDR2 FQNNGV. DNA of the CDR3: TGTGCCAGCAGCCCGCCCCTTGAAGCTTTCTTT. Protein sequence: CASSPPLEAFF.

This rearrangement joins TRBV18 to TRBJ2-7; D may be TRBD2 (6 bases). Germline assignment: CDR1 KGHSH and CDR2 LQKENI. V was pared by 2 bases and J by 6 bases, with 23 bases between. CDR3 length equals 17 residues. The CDR3 nucleotides read TGTGCCAGCTCACCAAATTCAGGGACGTTCGGGGGAAGCGAGCAGTACTTC. As protein: CASSPNSGTFGGSEQYF.

This chain links TRBV19 with TRBJ1-2; D possibly corresponds to TRBD1 (5 bases). Germline CDR1 is LNHDA and CDR2 is SQIVND (reference sequence). The CDR3 spans 13 residues. V lost 4 bases, J lost 8 bases, and 14 bases lay in between. The CDR3, as DNA: TGTGCCAGTAGTAAGACAGAATTTATGGGCTACACCTTC. It specifies CASSKTEFMGYTF.

This chain uses TRBV5-4 with TRBJ2-5; TRBD2 matches at 8 bases. CDR1 is SGHNT and CDR2 is YYREEE in the germline V gene (reference sequence). Trimming took 3 bases from V and 4 from J; bases not matched to a gene: 8. The CDR3 has 15 residues. The CDR3 region is CASSSPGLAGETQYF. Here the CDR3 DNA reads TGTGCCAGCAGCTCCCCGGGCCTAGCGGGAGAGACCCAGTACTTC.

V usage is TRBV25-1 and J usage is TRBJ1-2; D call uncertain. Germline loops: CDR1 MGHDK, CDR2 SYGVNS. The germline V and J ends were trimmed by 2 bases and 2 bases, with 18 bases remaining between them. The CDR3 runs to 17 residues. CDR3 region: CASSERHSGRENYGYTF. For the CDR3, the DNA is TGTGCCAGCAGTGAACGTCATTCGGGAAGGGAGAACTATGGCTACACCTTC.

The chain couples TRBV6-5 to TRBJ2-7; D might be TRBD1 or TRBD2, each matching 5 bases. Germline values: CDR1 MNHEY, CDR2 SVGAGI. V gave up 0 bases and J gave up 6 bases, with 9 bases separating them. The CDR3 runs to 13 residues. CDR3 loop: CASSYSGTSEQYF. The CDR3 DNA reads TGTGCCAGCAGTTACTCAGGGACCTCCGAGCAGTACTTC.

V is TRBV6-5 and J is TRBJ2-7; a weak D match, TRBD2 (6 bases). Per the germline V gene, CDR1 is MNHEY and CDR2 is SVGAGI. The V and J ends lost 6 bases and 2 bases respectively, with 8 bases between them. The CDR3 has 12 residues. CDR3 sequence: CASRGGPYEQYF. The CDR3 DNA follows: TGTGCCAGCAGGGGGGGACCCTACGAGCAGTACTTC.

The chain carries TRBV6-2 or TRBV6-3 and TRBJ2-5; 7 bases match TRBD1. Germline V gene sequence: CDR1 MNHEY, CDR2 SVGEGT. The CDR3 has 14 residues. Trimming took 7 bases from V and 4 from J; bases not matched to a gene: 9. CDR3 nucleotides: TGTGCCAGCACCCCGGGACAGTCGAGAGAGACCCAGTACTTC. Its translation: CASTPGQSRETQYF.

The chain joins TRBV11-3 to TRBJ1-1, with unresolved D. Germline lookup yields CDR1 SGHNT and CDR2 YENEEA. Between the trimmed V and J ends, which lost 4 bases and 5 bases, there was a span of 8 bases. The CDR3 covers 12 residues. This CDR3 reads CASSSTPTEAFF. DNA of the CDR3: TGTGCCAGCAGCTCGACCCCGACTGAAGCTTTCTTT.

This clone was counted only a few times. The chain employs TRBV7-2 and TRBJ1-1; TRBD1 is a possible D gene (6 bases). Per the germline V gene, CDR1 is SGHTA and CDR2 is FQGNSA. The CDR3 is 16 residues long. The V end was cut by 5 bases, the J end by 0 bases, with 16 bases between. CDR3 residues: CASSRLDSPVNTEAFF. The DNA of the CDR3 is TGTGCCAGCAGCCGTCTGGACAGTCCTGTGAACACTGAAGCTTTCTTT.

V and J are TRBV9 and TRBJ1-2; 7 bases are a match to TRBD1. Germline CDR1 is SGDLS and CDR2 is YYNGEE. J was trimmed by 6 bases and V by 4 bases; bases with no gene match: 6. This CDR3 has 13 amino acids. The CDR3 is CASSTRQGHGYTF. CDR3 coding DNA: TGTGCCAGCAGCACACGACAGGGACATGGCTACACCTTC.

This clone came up once. The rearrangement joins TRBV9 to TRBJ1-1; no firm D call. V was pared by 0 bases and J by 4 bases, with 13 bases between. CDR3 length equals 15 residues. Germline values: CDR1 SGDLS, CDR2 YYNGEE. CDR3 bases: TGTGCCAGCAGCGTAGGGAATGTTGGCGGCACTGAAGCTTTCTTT. This gives the protein CASSVGNVGGTEAFF.

This rearrangement joins TRBV9 to TRBJ2-2; 15 nucleotides align to TRBD2. CDR3 size: 16 residues. Trimming cost V 5 bases and J 7 bases; bases outside gene matches: 6. Germline V gene lookup returns CDR1 SGDLS and CDR2 YYNGEE. CDR3 nucleotide sequence: TGTGCCAGCAGTCAAGGACTAGCGGGAGGGAACGGGGAGCTGTTTTTT. Its protein product is CASSQGLAGGNGELFF.

In regard to this clone: Other DNA sequences in the same sample also yield this CDR3. The CDR3 protein is CASSEYGTGNQPQHF. In DNA form, the CDR3 reads TGTGCCAGCAGTGAATATGGGACAGGGAATCAGCCCCAGCATTTT. This sequence joins TRBV25-1 and TRBJ1-5; 9 nucleotides line up with TRBD1. Germline CDR1 and CDR2: MGHDK and SYGVNS. The CDR3 has 15 residues. V lost 0 bases, J lost 4 bases, and 1 base stayed unmatched.

The CDR3 region has the DNA TGTGCCAGCAGCTTAGTAGGGGGGCAGCCCCAGCATTTT. Its translation: CASSLVGGQPQHF. This chain uses TRBV7-2 with TRBJ1-5; a weak D match, TRBD1 (6 bases). The CDR3 has 13 amino acids. V gave up 1 base and J gave up 7 bases, with 8 bases separating them. Looked up from germline, CDR1 is SGHTA and CDR2 is FQGNSA.

The chain combines TRBV12-5 with TRBJ2-2, with D tentatively TRBD2 (6 bases). V was pared by 7 bases and J by 6 bases, with 12 bases between. The CDR3 spans 13 residues. Germline CDR1 reads LGHNT; CDR2 reads FRNRAP. DNA for the CDR3: TGTGCTAGTGCCCCGACTAGTTCCGGGGAGCTGTTTTTT. Translating it yields CASAPTSSGELFF. The full variable domain, with the rest looked up from reference TRBV12-5 and TRBJ2-2, is DARVTQTPRHKVTEMGQEVTMRCQPILGHNTVFWYRQTMMQGLELLAYFRNRAPLDDSGMPKDRFSAEMPDATLATLKIQPSEPRDSAVYFCASAPTSSGELFFGEGSRLTVL.

J is TRBJ2-1 and V is TRBV6-4; 9 bases map to TRBD1. V was clipped by 3 bases and J by 7 bases; unmatched bases: 7. Germline-derived CDR1 and CDR2 are MRHNA and SNTAGT. The CDR3 contains 15 residues. The CDR3 bases are TGTGCCAGCAGTGAAGAGAGGACAGGGGCTAATGAGCAGTTCTTC. Its protein is CASSEERTGANEQFF.

This clone has just one count. This chain uses TRBV19 with TRBJ1-5; perhaps TRBD1 as D (5 bases). The germline V gene encodes CDR1 LNHDA and CDR2 SQIVND (reference sequence). This CDR3 comprises 19 residues. Trimming cost V 1 base and J 0 bases, with 19 bases left between them. The CDR3, as DNA: TGTGCCAGTAGTATAGTCAAGTCAGGACATGATTATAGCAATCAGCCCCAGCATTTT. It encodes CASSIVKSGHDYSNQPQHF.

The J gene is TRBJ2-3, the V gene TRBV7-8, with TRBD1 as a possible D gene (6 bases). Germline V gives CDR1 SGHVS, CDR2 FQNEAQ. V lost 2 bases and J 6 bases, leaving 15 bases between the germline ends. The CDR3 loop spans 15 amino acids. CDR3 protein: CASSLYSPRGDTQYF. In nucleotides, the CDR3 is TGTGCCAGCAGCTTATACTCCCCTAGGGGGGATACGCAGTATTTT. The full variable domain, in which reference TRBV7-8 and TRBJ2-3 provide the parts outside the CDR3, is GAGVSQSPRYKVAKRGQDVALRCDPISGHVSLFWYQQALGQGPEFLTYFQNEAQLDKSGLPSDRFFAERPEGSVSTLKIQRTQQEDSAVYLCASSLYSPRGDTQYFGPGTRLTVL.